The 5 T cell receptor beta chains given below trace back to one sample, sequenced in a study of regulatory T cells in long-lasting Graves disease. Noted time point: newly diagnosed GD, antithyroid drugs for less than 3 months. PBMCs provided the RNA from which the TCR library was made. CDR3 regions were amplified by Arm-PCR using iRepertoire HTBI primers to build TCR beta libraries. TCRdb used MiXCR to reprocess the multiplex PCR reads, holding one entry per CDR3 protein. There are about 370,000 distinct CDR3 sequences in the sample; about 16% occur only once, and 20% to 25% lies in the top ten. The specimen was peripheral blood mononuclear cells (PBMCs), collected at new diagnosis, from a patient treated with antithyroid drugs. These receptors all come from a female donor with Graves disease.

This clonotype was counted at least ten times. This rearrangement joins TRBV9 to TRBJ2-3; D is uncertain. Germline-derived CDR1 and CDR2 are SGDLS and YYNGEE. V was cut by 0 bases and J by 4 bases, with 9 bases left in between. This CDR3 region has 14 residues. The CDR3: CASSVEAGADTQYF. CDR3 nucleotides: TGTGCCAGCAGCGTAGAGGCCGGAGCAGATACGCAGTATTTT. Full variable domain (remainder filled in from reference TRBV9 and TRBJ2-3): DSGVTQTPKHLITATGQRVTLRCSPRSGDLSVYWYQQSLDQGLQFLIQYYNGEERAKGNILERFSAQQFPDLHSELNLSSLELGDSALYFCASSVEAGADTQYFGPGTRLTVL.

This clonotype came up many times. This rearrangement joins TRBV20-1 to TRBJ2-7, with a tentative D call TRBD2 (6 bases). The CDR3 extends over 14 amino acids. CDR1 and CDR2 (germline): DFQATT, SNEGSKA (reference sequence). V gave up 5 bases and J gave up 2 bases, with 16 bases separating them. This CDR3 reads CSARRLEPPYEQYF. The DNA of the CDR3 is TGCAGTGCTCGCCGACTAGAGCCTCCCTACGAGCAGTACTTC.

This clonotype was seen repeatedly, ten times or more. The chain's CDR3 is CASSQARNTEAFF. The CDR3 nucleotides read TGTGCCAGCAGCCAAGCACGGAACACTGAAGCTTTCTTT. The chain joins TRBV14 to TRBJ1-1; D gene unclear. The CDR3 length is 13 residues. The germline V gene encodes CDR1 SGHDN and CDR2 FVKESK. The V gene lost 1 base and the J gene lost 1 base, with 4 bases spanning the gap.

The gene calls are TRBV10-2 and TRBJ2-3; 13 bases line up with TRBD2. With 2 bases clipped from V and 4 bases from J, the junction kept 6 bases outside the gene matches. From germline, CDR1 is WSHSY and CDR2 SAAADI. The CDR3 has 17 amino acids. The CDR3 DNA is TGCGCCAGCAGTGAGACGGGACTAGCGGGAACCGCAGATACGCAGTATTTT. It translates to CASSETGLAGTADTQYF.

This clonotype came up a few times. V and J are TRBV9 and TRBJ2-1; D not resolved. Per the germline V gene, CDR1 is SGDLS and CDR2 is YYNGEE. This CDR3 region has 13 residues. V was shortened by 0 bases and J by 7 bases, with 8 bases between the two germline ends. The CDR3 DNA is TGTGCCAGCAGCGTAGGGAGCAGAAATGAGCAGTTCTTC. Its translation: CASSVGSRNEQFF. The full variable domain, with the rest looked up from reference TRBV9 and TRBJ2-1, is DSGVTQTPKHLITATGQRVTLRCSPRSGDLSVYWYQQSLDQGLQFLIQYYNGEERAKGNILERFSAQQFPDLHSELNLSSLELGDSALYFCASSVGSRNEQFFGPGTRLTVL.